This T cell receptor (beta chain) emerged from a study of blood T cell repertoires in COVID-19. Study in general: Specimens from acute and convalescent COVID-19 originated in the United States, Italy and Spain. T cells, B-cell-depleted T cells, or PBMCs provided the cDNA or gDNA that served as material.

Per the original data handling: Nucleated cell number was recorded as an estimate derived from reference gene primer amplification. Sequencing was performed with immunoSEQ multiplex PCR; in TCRdb, only in-frame clones are kept and a portion is missing. V and J calls plus clone size are reproduced from that table; the DNA served to infer D and trimming. Of roughly 150,000 clones in the sample, roughly 81% are singletons; the top ten hold under 8.5%. V shed 1 base and J shed 3 bases, with 6 bases lying between them. CDR1 and CDR2 from the germline V gene are SGHTA and FQGTGA. This CDR3 has 14 amino acids. This clone was counted once. It was during active infection that Seattle patients were enrolled and then longitudinally followed.

J is TRBJ2-2 and V is TRBV7-3, with D perhaps TRBD2 (6 bases). The sequence was obtained from an older woman with COVID-19, enrolled during active disease. Sequencing was carried out using peripheral blood. The DNA of the CDR3 is TGTGCCAGCAGCTTAAGGAGGGACACCGGGGAGCTGTTTTTT. Encoded protein: CASSLRRDTGELFF.